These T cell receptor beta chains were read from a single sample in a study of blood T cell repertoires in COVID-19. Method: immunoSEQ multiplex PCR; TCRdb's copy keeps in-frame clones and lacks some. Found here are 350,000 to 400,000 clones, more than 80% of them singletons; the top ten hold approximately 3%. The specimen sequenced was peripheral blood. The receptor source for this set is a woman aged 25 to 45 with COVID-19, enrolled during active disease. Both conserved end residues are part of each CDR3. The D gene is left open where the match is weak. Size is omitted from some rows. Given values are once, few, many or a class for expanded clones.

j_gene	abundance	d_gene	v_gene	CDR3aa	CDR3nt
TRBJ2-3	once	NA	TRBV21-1	CASSMIPRGLSDTQYF	TGTGCCAGCAGCATGATTCCCAGGGGTCTTTCAGATACGCAGTATTTT
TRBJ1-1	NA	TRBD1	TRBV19	CASSIDRQGGRYTEAFF	TGTGCCAGTAGTATAGATAGGCAAGGGGGCCGGTACACTGAAGCTTTCTTT
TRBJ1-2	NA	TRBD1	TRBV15	CATSRDVTGDGYTF	TGTGCCACCAGCAGAGATGTGACAGGGGATGGCTACACCTTC
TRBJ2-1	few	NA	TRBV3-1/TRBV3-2	CASSQEGTLPFFSYNEQFF	TGTGCCAGCAGCCAAGAGGGCACCCTACCTTTTTTCTCCTACAATGAGCAGTTCTTC
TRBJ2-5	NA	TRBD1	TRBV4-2	CASSHGGLGTGEQETQYF	TGTGCCAGCAGCCACGGAGGCCTCGGGACAGGAGAGCAAGAGACCCAGTACTTC
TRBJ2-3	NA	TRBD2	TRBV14	CASSQDWLAGGPDTQYF	TGTGCCAGCAGCCAAGATTGGCTAGCGGGAGGGCCAGATACGCAGTATTTT
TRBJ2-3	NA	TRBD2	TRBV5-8	CASSRLAGSDTQYF	TGTGCCAGCAGCCGACTAGCGGGGTCAGATACGCAGTATTTT
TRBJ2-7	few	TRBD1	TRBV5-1	CASSLAGTGSYEQYF	TGCGCCAGCAGCTTGGCCGGGACAGGGTCCTACGAGCAGTACTTC
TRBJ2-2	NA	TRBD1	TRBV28	CASSTTGGPNTGELFF	TGTGCCAGCAGTACCACAGGGGGCCCGAACACCGGGGAGCTGTTTTTT
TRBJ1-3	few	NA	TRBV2	CASSLPEGLPSGNTIYF	TGTGCCAGCAGCCTTCCCGAGGGTCTCCCTTCTGGAAACACCATATATTTT
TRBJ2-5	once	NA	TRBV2	CASSAGVETQYF	TGTGCCAGCAGTGCGGGGGTCGAGACCCAGTACTTC
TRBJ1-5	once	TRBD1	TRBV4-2	CASSPGTGRSSNQPQHF	TGTGCCAGCAGCCCGGGGACAGGACGCTCTAGCAATCAGCCCCAGCATTTT
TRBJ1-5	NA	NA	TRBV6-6	CASSAGFYSNQPQHF	TGTGCCAGCAGTGCAGGGTTCTATAGCAATCAGCCCCAGCATTTT
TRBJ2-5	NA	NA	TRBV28	CASRDYRGLGETQYF	TGTGCCAGCAGGGACTACCGGGGGTTAGGGGAGACCCAGTACTTC
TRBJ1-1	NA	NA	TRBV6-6	CAGVRSLGNTEAFF	TGTGCCGGAGTCAGATCCTTGGGGAACACTGAAGCTTTCTTT
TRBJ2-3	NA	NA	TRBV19	CASSISEPTDTQYF	TGTGCCAGTAGTATTAGCGAACCCACAGATACGCAGTATTTT
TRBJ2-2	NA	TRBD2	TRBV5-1	CASSLVAGGATGELFF	TGCGCCAGCAGCTTGGTAGCGGGGGGAGCCACCGGGGAGCTGTTTTTT
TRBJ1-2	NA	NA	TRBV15	CATSNPSGNYGYTF	TGTGCCACCAGCAACCCCTCAGGGAACTATGGCTACACCTTC
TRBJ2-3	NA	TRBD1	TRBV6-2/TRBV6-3	CASSYTRTGSTDTQYF	TGTGCCAGCAGTTACACCAGGACAGGGAGCACAGATACGCAGTATTTT
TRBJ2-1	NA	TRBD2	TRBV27	CASGRLAGNEQFF	TGTGCCAGCGGGCGACTAGCCGGCAATGAGCAGTTCTTC
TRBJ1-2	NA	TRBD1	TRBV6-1	CASSEGDRGPGYTF	TGTGCCAGCAGTGAAGGAGACAGGGGGCCCGGCTACACCTTC
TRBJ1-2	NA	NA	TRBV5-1	CASCPSGGYNYGYTF	TGCGCCAGCTGCCCGTCGGGGGGCTATAACTATGGCTACACCTTC
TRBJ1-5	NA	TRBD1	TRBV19	CASSIPGQGWYQPQHF	TGTGCCAGTAGTATCCCCGGACAGGGCTGGTATCAGCCCCAGCATTTT
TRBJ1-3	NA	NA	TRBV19	CASSENRAGNTIYF	TGTGCCAGTAGTGAAAACAGAGCTGGAAACACCATATATTTT
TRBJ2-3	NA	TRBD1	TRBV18	CASSPRTGTGSTDTQYF	TGTGCCAGCTCACCACGAACTGGGACAGGGAGCACAGATACGCAGTATTTT
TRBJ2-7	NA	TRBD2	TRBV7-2	CASSPGTSGGLYEQYF	TGTGCCAGCAGCCCCGGGACTAGCGGGGGCCTCTACGAGCAGTACTTC
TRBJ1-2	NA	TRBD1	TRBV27	CASSSDRGYGYTF	TGTGCCAGCAGCTCCGACAGGGGGTATGGCTACACCTTC
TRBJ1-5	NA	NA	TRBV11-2	CASTRGPNQPQHF	TGTGCCAGCACCCGAGGCCCCAATCAGCCCCAGCATTTT
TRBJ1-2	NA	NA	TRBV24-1	CATSDRKGDGYTF	TGTGCCACCAGTGACCGGAAGGGGGATGGCTACACCTTC
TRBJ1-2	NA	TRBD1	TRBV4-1	CASSQGGTGSDYGYTF	TGCGCCAGCAGCCAAGGGGGGACAGGGAGTGACTATGGCTACACCTTC
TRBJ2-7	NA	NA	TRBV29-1	CSASGMGEQYF	TGCAGCGCCTCGGGAATGGGCGAGCAGTACTTC
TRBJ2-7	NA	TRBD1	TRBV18	CASSPPGGAYEQYF	TGTGCCAGCTCACCGCCAGGGGGTGCCTACGAGCAGTACTTC
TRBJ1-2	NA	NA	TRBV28	CASRSPGGGFDGYGYTF	TGTGCCAGCAGGTCCCCAGGCGGGGGCTTTGATGGCTATGGCTACACCTTC
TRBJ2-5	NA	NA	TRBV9	CASSVGIRGRGQETQYF	TGTGCCAGCAGCGTAGGAATTAGGGGACGGGGGCAAGAGACCCAGTACTTC
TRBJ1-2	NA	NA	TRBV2	CASPGNYGYTF	TGTGCCAGCCCCGGGAACTATGGCTACACCTTC
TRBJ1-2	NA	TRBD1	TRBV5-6	CASSVGTGGAGVYGYTF	TGTGCCAGCAGCGTGGGGACAGGGGGCGCAGGGGTCTATGGCTACACCTTC
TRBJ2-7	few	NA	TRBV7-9	CASSPYAGEQYF	TGTGCCAGCAGCCCTTACGCCGGCGAGCAGTACTTC
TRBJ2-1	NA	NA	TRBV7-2	CASSLVREDEQFF	TGTGCCAGCAGCTTAGTCAGGGAGGATGAGCAGTTCTTC
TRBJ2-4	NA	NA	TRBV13	CASRRSLAKNIQYF	TGTGCCAGCAGGCGATCTCTAGCCAAAAACATTCAGTACTTC
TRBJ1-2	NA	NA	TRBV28	CASSLPGSEGYTF	TGTGCCAGCAGTTTGCCAGGGTCGGAAGGCTACACCTTC
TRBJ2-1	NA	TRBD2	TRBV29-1	CSLGLADVNEQFF	TGCAGCCTAGGACTAGCGGACGTTAATGAGCAGTTCTTC
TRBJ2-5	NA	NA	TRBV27	CASSFAPRLRTQYF	TGTGCCAGCAGTTTTGCCCCGCGTTTGAGGACCCAGTACTTC
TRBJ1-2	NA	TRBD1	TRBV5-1	CASSLGQGNTYGYTF	TGCGCCAGCAGCCTCGGACAGGGTAATACCTATGGCTACACCTTC
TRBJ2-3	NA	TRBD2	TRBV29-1	CSVLAGVGTDTQYF	TGCAGCGTCCTAGCGGGAGTTGGCACAGATACGCAGTATTTT
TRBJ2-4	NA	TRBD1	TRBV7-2	CASSLALQGLGAKNIQYF	TGTGCCAGCAGCTTGGCATTACAGGGGCTGGGGGCCAAAAACATTCAGTACTTC
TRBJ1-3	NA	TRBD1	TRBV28	CASSLWRGPGNTIYF	TGTGCCAGCAGTTTATGGAGGGGGCCTGGAAACACCATATATTTT
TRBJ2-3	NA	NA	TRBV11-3	CASSSPGGRESNTQYF	TGTGCCAGCAGCTCCCCCGGGGGGCGGGAGTCGAATACGCAGTATTTT
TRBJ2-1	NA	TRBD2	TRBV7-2	CASSLGGASGGQEQFF	TGTGCCAGCAGCTTAGGGGGCGCTAGCGGGGGTCAGGAGCAGTTCTTC
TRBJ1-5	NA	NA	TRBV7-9	CASRGDANQPQHF	TGTGCCAGCAGGGGCGACGCCAATCAGCCCCAGCATTTT
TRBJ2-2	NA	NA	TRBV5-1	CASSLGLLATFGELFF	TGCGCCAGCAGCTTGGGACTCCTAGCAACTTTCGGGGAGCTGTTTTTT
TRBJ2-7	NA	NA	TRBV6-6	CASTRDTEQYF	TGTGCCAGCACCCGGGACACCGAGCAGTACTTC
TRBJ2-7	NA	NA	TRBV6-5	CASSYSGGHEQYF	TGTGCCAGCAGTTACTCGGGGGGGCACGAGCAGTACTTC
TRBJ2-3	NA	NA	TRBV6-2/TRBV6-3	CASSQTVIGDTQYF	TGTGCCAGCAGCCAAACAGTCATAGGAGATACGCAGTATTTT
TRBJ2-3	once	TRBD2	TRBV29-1	CSVGLAGHTDTQYF	TGCAGCGTTGGGCTAGCGGGGCACACAGATACGCAGTATTTT
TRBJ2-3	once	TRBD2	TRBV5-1	CASRREGPDTQYF	TGCGCCAGCAGGCGGGAGGGCCCCGATACGCAGTATTTT
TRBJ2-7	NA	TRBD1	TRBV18	CASSPNPGQAYEQYF	TGTGCCAGCTCACCGAATCCAGGACAGGCCTACGAGCAGTACTTC
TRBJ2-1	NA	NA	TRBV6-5	CASSFSGGTTYNEQFF	TGTGCCAGCAGTTTTTCGGGCGGGACCACTTACAATGAGCAGTTCTTC